This is a list of T cell receptor beta chains from one sample in a study of T cell responses to AZD1222 COVID-19 vaccine. Profiling relied on immunoSEQ multiplex PCR, and the TCRdb table lists in-frame clones only, not all of them. The sample has approximately 150,000 clones, 80% to 95% seen once. The sequencing used peripheral blood, collected 28 days after the second AZD1222 dose. The receptors were gathered from an adult who received the AZD1222 COVID-19 vaccine. Each CDR3 is given with its conserved first and last residue. D genes are given only for firm matches. Only part of the rows carry a size: once, few, many, or a class if the clone is expanded.

clone_size	v_call	j_call	d_call	cdr3_nt	cdr3_aa
.	TRBV11-2	TRBJ2-1	TRBD2	TGTGCCAGCAGCGTGCAGGGGGGGACTAGCGGGAGGGTTGAAAATGAGCAGTTCTTC	CASSVQGGTSGRVENEQFF
few	TRBV25-1	TRBJ1-1	.	TGTGCCAGCTCCGGTTTGAACACTGAAGCTTTCTTT	CASSGLNTEAFF
.	TRBV11-2	TRBJ2-1	TRBD2	TGTGCCAGCAGCTTAGAGTGGGAGGGATACAATGAGCAGTTCTTC	CASSLEWEGYNEQFF
.	TRBV6-5	TRBJ1-2	TRBD1	TGTGCCAGCAGTTCCGGGACAGCTGCTTTCTATGGCTACACCTTC	CASSSGTAAFYGYTF
.	TRBV18	TRBJ2-7	.	TGTGCCAGCTCACCACAGCCACCTGTCGCAGTGGAGCAGTACTTC	CASSPQPPVAVEQYF
.	TRBV6-5	TRBJ1-2	TRBD1	TGTGCCAGCAGTACGAGGACAGGGTATAATGGCTACACCTTC	CASSTRTGYNGYTF
.	TRBV7-2	TRBJ2-7	.	TGTGCCAGCACCCTTATGGGTCCCTACGAGCAGTACTTC	CASTLMGPYEQYF
.	TRBV30	TRBJ2-2	.	TGTGCCGCCATCAGGGGGGACACCGGGGAGCTGTTTTTT	CAAIRGDTGELFF
.	TRBV7-2	TRBJ1-2	TRBD1	TGTGCCAGCAGATTTCCAGGACAGGAACCAAGGAATGGCTACACCTTC	CASRFPGQEPRNGYTF
.	TRBV5-1	TRBJ2-7	TRBD1	TGCGCCAGCAGCATGGGACAGGGGTTAGGCGAGCAGTACTTC	CASSMGQGLGEQYF
.	TRBV28	TRBJ2-7	TRBD1	TGTGCCAGCAGAACGGGACAGGCCCACGAGCAGTACTTC	CASRTGQAHEQYF
.	TRBV11-2	TRBJ2-1	.	TGTGCCAGCAGCTTATGGGGCGGGGACATGGACAATGAGCAGTTCTTC	CASSLWGGDMDNEQFF
.	TRBV19	TRBJ1-1	.	TGTGCCAGTAATGGACCTTGGGGCAACACTGAAGCTTTCTTT	CASNGPWGNTEAFF
.	TRBV5-1	TRBJ1-5	.	TGCGCCAGCAGCTTGGCCGTGGGGGGCGATCAGCCCCAGCATTTT	CASSLAVGGDQPQHF
.	TRBV18	TRBJ1-2	.	TGTGCCAGCTCTCCTACCCCGGGAGTGGATGGCTACACCTTC	CASSPTPGVDGYTF
.	TRBV5-4	TRBJ1-2	TRBD1	TGTGCCAGCAGCTTGGCTTGGACATATGATGACAGGGGGCCTGGCTACACCTTC	CASSLAWTYDDRGPGYTF
.	TRBV5-4	TRBJ2-1	.	TGTGCCAGCAGCCCGGGGGCGGGAGCGGACTACAATGAGCAGTTCTTC	CASSPGAGADYNEQFF
.	TRBV6-5	TRBJ1-2	TRBD1	TGTGTCGCCGGGACAGGGGCTTATGGCTACACCTTC	CVAGTGAYGYTF
.	TRBV23-1	TRBJ2-2	.	TGCGCCAGTGCCGGGAGCACCGGGGAGCTGTTTTTT	CASAGSTGELFF
.	TRBV7-9	TRBJ2-1	.	TGTGCCGGAGATTACACCTCCTACAATGAGCAGTTCTTC	CAGDYTSYNEQFF
once	TRBV28	TRBJ1-3	.	TGTGCCAGCAGTTTATCAGGGACCGGAAACACCATATATTTT	CASSLSGTGNTIYF
.	TRBV7-9	TRBJ2-1	TRBD2	TGTGCCAGCAGCTTAGTACTAGCGGGCCTCAATGAGCAGTTCTTC	CASSLVLAGLNEQFF
.	TRBV6-1	TRBJ1-1	.	TGTGCCAGCAGTGAAGTTCCGGGACTCAACACTGAAGCTTTCTTT	CASSEVPGLNTEAFF
.	TRBV30	TRBJ2-1	TRBD2	TGTGCCTGGAGTGTATCCTCGGTACAGCGGGAGGAGCAGTTCTTC	CAWSVSSVQREEQFF
.	TRBV10-3	TRBJ2-7	TRBD2	TGTGCCATCAGTGAGGCTCCGGGACTAGCGGGTCTCGAGCAGTACTTC	CAISEAPGLAGLEQYF
.	TRBV5-8	TRBJ2-5	TRBD1	TGTGCCAGCAGCTCCCGGACAGGGGGGATGGAGACCCAGTACTTC	CASSSRTGGMETQYF
.	TRBV2	TRBJ1-5	.	TGTGCCAGCAGTGGGACCCAGAATCAGCCCCAGCATTTT	CASSGTQNQPQHF
.	TRBV5-1	TRBJ1-2	TRBD1	TGCGCCAGCAGCCGGACAGGGGGACAAGGCTACACCTTC	CASSRTGGQGYTF
.	TRBV6-2/TRBV6-3	TRBJ2-1	.	TGTGCCAGCAGTTACTCGACTGGCCTAGCCGCATCCTACAATGAGCAGTTCTTC	CASSYSTGLAASYNEQFF